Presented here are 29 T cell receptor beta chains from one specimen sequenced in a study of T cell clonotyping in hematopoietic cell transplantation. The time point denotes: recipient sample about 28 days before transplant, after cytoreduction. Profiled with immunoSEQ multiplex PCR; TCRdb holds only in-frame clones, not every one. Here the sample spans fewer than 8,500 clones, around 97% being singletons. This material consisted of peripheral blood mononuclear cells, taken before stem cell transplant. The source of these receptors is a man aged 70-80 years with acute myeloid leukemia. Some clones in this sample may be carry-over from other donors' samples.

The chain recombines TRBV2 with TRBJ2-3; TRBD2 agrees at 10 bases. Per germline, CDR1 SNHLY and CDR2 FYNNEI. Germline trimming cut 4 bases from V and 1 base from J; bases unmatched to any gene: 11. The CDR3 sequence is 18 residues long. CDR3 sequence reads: CASSVTSGGAIRTDTQYF. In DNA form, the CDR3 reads TGTGCCAGCAGTGTAACCAGCGGGGGGGCGATCCGCACAGATACGCAGTATTTT.

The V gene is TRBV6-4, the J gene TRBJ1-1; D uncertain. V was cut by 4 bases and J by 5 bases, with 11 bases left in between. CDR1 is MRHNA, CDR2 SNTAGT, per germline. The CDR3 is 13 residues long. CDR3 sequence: CASSAASRTEAFF. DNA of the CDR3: TGTGCCAGCAGTGCCGCAAGCAGGACTGAAGCTTTCTTT.

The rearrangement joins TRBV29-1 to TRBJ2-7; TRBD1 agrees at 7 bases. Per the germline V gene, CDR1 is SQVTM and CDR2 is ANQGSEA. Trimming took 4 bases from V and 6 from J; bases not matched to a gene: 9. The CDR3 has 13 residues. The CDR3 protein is CSVVGQSGGEQYF. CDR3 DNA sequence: TGCAGCGTTGTGGGACAGTCGGGCGGCGAGCAGTACTTC.

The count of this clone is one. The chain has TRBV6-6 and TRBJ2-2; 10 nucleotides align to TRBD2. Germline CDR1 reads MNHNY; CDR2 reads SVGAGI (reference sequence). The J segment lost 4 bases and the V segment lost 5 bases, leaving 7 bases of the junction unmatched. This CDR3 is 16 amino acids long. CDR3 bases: TGTGCCAGCAGTCCTGGACTAGCGGCGAGCACCGGGGAGCTGTTTTTT. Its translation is CASSPGLAASTGELFF.

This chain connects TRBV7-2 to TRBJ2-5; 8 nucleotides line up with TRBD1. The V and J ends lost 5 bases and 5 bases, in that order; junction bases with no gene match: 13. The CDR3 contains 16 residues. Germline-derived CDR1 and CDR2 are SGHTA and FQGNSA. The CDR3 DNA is TGTGCCAGCAGCCCGACAGGGGTCGGGTTAGGGGAGACCCAGTACTTC. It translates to CASSPTGVGLGETQYF.

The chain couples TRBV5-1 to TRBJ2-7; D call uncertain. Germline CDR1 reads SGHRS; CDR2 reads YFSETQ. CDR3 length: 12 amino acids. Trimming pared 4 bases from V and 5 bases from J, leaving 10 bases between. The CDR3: CASSQSTHEQYF. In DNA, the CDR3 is TGCGCCAGCAGCCAGAGCACCCACGAGCAGTACTTC.

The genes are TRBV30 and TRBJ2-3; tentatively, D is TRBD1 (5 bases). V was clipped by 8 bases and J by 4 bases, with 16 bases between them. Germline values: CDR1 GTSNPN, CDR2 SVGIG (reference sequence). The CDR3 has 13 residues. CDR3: CASTLRVADTQYF. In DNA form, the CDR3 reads TGTGCCAGTACCCTCAGGGTGGCAGATACGCAGTATTTT.

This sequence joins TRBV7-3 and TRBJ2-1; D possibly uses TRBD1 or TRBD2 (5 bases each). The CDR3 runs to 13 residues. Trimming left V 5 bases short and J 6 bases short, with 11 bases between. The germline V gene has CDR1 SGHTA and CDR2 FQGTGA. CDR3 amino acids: CASSPGLFNEQFF. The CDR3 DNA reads TGTGCCAGCAGCCCGGGGCTTTTCAATGAGCAGTTCTTC.

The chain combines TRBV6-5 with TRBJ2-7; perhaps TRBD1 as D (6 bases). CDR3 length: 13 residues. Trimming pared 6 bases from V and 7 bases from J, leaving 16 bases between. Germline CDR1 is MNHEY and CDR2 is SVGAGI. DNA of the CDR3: TGTGCCAGCAGCACCGGGACATACTCTGAGCAGTACTTC. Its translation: CASSTGTYSEQYF.

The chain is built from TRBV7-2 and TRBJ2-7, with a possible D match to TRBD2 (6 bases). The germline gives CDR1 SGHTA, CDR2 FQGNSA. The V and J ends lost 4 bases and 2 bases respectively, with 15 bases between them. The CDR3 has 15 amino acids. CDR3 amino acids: CASSSGTPYAYEQYF. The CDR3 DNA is TGTGCCAGCAGCTCGGGGACTCCCTATGCCTACGAGCAGTACTTC.

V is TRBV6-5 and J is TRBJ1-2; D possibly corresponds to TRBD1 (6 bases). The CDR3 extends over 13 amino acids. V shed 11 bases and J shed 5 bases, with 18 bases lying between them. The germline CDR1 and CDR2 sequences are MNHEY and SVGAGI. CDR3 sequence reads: CASRGGGRYGYTF. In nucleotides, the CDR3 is TGTGCCTCGCGAGGGGGGGGCAGGTATGGCTACACCTTC.

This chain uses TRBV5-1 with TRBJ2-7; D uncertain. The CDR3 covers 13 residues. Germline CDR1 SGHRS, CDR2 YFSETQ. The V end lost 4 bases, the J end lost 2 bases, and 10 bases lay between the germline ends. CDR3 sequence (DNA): TGCGCCAGCAGCCCGTTACTTACCTACGAGCAGTACTTC. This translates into CASSPLLTYEQYF.

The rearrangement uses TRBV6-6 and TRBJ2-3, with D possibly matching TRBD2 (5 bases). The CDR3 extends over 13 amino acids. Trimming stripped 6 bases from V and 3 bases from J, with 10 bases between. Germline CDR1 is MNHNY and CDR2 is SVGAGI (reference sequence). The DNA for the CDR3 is TGTGCCAGCAGAGAGGGTGGGACAGATACGCAGTATTTT. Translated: CASREGGTDTQYF.

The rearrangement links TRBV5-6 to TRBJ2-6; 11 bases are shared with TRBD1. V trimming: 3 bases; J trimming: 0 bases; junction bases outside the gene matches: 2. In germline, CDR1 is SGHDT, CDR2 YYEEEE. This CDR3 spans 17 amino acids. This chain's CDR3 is CASSSGTGGSGANVLTF. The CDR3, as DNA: TGTGCCAGCAGCTCCGGGACAGGGGGCTCTGGGGCCAACGTCCTGACTTTC. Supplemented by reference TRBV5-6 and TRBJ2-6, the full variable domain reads DAGVTQSPTHLIKTRGQQVTLRCSPKSGHDTVSWYQQALGQGPQFIFQYYEEEERQRGNFPDRFSGHQFPNYSSELNVNALLLGDSALYLCASSSGTGGSGANVLTFGAGSRLTVL.

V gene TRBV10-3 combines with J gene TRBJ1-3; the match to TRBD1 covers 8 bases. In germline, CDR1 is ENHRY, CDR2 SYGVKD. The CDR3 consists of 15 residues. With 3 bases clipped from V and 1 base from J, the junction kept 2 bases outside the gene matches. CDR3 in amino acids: CAISDGDRSGNTIYF. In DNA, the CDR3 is TGTGCCATCAGTGATGGGGACAGGTCTGGAAACACCATATATTTT.

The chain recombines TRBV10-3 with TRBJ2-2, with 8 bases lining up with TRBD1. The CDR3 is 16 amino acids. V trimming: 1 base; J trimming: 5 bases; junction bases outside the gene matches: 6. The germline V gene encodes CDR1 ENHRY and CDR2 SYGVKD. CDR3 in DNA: TGTGCCATCAGTGAGTTGACAGGGGCCATGACCGGGGAGCTGTTTTTT. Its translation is CAISELTGAMTGELFF.

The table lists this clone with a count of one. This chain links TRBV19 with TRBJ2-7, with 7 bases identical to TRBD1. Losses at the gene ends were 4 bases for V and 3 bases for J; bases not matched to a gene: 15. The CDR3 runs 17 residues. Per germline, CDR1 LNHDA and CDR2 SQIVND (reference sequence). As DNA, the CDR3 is TGTGCCAGTAGTACCCAGACGACAGGGTTCGGGTTCTACGAGCAGTACTTC. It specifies CASSTQTTGFGFYEQYF.

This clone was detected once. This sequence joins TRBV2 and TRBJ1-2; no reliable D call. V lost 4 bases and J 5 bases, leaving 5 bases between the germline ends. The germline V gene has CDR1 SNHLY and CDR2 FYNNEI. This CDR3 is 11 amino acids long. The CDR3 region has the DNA TGTGCCAGCAGTGTAACTTATGGCTACACCTTC. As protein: CASSVTYGYTF. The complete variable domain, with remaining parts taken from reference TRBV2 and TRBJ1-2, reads EPEVTQTPSHQVTQMGQEVILRCVPISNHLYFYWYRQILGQKVEFLVSFYNNEISEKSEIFDDQFSVERPDGSNFTLKIRSTKLEDSAMYFCASSVTYGYTFGSGTRLTVV.

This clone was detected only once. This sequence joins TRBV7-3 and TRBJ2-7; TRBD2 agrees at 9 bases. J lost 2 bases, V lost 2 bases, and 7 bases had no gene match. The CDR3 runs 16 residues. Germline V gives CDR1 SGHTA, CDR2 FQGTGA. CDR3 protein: CASSLDSSSGTYEQYF. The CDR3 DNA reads TGTGCCAGCAGCTTAGATTCGTCTAGCGGGACCTACGAGCAGTACTTC.

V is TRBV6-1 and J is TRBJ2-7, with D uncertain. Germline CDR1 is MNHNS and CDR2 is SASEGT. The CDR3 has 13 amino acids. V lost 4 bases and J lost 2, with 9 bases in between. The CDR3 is CASSGPTPYEQYF. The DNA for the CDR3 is TGTGCCAGCAGTGGCCCGACTCCCTACGAGCAGTACTTC.

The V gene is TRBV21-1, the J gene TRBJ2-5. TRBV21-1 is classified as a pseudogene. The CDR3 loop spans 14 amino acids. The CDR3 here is CASSNGGRTETQYF. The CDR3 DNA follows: TGTGCCAGCAGCAACGGGGGCAGGACGGAGACCCAGTACTTC.

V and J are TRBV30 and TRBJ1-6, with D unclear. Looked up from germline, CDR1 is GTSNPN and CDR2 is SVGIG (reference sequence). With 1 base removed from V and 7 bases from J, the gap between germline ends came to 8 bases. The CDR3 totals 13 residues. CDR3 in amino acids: CAWSGTPNSPLHF. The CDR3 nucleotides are TGTGCCTGGAGTGGGACCCCAAATTCACCCCTCCACTTT. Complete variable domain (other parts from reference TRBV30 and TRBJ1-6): SQTIHQWPATLVQPVGSPLSLECTVEGTSNPNLYWYRQAAGRGLQLLFYSVGIGQISSEVPQNLSASRPQDRQFILSSKKLLLSDSGFYLCAWSGTPNSPLHFGNGTRLTVT.

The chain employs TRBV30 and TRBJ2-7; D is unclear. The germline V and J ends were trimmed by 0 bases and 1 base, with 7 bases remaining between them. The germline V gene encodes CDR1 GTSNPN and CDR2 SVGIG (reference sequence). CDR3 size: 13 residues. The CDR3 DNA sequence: TGTGCCTGGAGTGTGACGTTTTCCTACGAGCAGTACTTC. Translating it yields CAWSVTFSYEQYF.

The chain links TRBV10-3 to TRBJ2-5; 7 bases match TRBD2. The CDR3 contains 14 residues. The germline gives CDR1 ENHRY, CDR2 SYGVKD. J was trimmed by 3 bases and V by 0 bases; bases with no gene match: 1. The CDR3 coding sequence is TGTGCCATCAGTGAGTCGGGGGGGGAAGAGACCCAGTACTTC. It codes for CAISESGGEETQYF.

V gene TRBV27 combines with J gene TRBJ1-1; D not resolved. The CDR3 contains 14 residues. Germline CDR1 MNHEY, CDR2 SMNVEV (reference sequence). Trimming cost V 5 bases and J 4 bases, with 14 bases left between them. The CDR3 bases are TGTGCCAGCAGTCCCTTCGGGAGAGGCACTGAAGCTTTCTTT. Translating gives CASSPFGRGTEAFF.

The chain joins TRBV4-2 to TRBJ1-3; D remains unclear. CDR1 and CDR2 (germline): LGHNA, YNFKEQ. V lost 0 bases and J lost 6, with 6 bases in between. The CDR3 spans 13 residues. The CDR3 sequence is CASSQDRANTIYF. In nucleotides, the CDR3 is TGTGCCAGCAGCCAAGATCGTGCAAACACCATATATTTT.

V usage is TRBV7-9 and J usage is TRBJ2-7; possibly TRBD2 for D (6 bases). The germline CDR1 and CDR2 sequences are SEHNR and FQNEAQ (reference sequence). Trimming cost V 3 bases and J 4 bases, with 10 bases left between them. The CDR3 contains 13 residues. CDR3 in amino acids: CASSFRGGYEQYF. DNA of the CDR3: TGTGCCAGCAGCTTTCGGGGAGGTTACGAGCAGTACTTC. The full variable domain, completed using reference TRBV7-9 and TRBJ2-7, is DTGVSQNPRHKITKRGQNVTFRCDPISEHNRLYWYRQTLGQGPEFLTYFQNEAQLEKSRLLSDRFSAERPKGSFSTLEIQRTEQGDSAMYLCASSFRGGYEQYFGPGTRLTVT.

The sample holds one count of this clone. CDR3 DNA: TGTGCCAGCAGCTTTTTAGACGGACAGGGTCTGTTCTTC. This translates into CASSFLDGQGLFF. V usage is TRBV11-3 and J usage is TRBJ2-1; TRBD1 matches 8 bases. V dropped 3 bases and J dropped 15; count of bases not matched to a gene: 10. The CDR3 runs to 13 residues. Germline values: CDR1 SGHNT, CDR2 YENEEA.

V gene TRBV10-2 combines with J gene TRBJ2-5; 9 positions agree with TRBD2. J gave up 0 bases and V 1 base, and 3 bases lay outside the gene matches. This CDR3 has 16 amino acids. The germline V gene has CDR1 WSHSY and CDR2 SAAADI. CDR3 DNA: TGCGCCAGCAGTGAGTGGGCTAGCGGGGACCAAGAGACCCAGTACTTC. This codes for CASSEWASGDQETQYF.